The 10 T cell receptor beta chains reported below all come from one sample, sequenced in a study of beta chain features in type 1 diabetes. Study-level results: Across all four CD4+ subsets, people with type 1 diabetes showed modestly shorter TCRB CDR3s.

The isolated RNA, all of it, was reverse transcribed, so expressed TCRB transcripts were what got sequenced. Here immunoSEQ multiplex PCR was the method, and the copy in TCRdb shows in-frame clones only, minus some. This sample has 600,000 to 700,000 clones, with around 15% found just once. The antigens these receptors bind are not known. Sequenced: naive CD4+ T cells from blood. These receptors all stem from a man younger than 30 with type 1 diabetes.

Regarding this clone: Different DNA sequences within this sample yield the same CDR3. The rearrangement links TRBV30 to TRBJ2-5; D call uncertain. V lost 0 bases and J lost 5, with 7 bases in between. Germline-derived CDR1 and CDR2 are GTSNPN and SVGIG (reference sequence). This CDR3 comprises 12 residues. CDR3 in amino acids: CAWSVLRETQYF. The CDR3 DNA is TGTGCCTGGAGTGTACTTCGGGAGACCCAGTACTTC.

This clone came up many times. V gene TRBV21-1 combines with J gene TRBJ2-3; the table's D call of TRBD2 was not tested on the DNA. TRBV21-1 is tagged as a pseudogene. The CDR3 runs to 12 residues. The CDR3 DNA follows: TGTGCCAGCATCTCTTTGACAGATACGCAGTATTTT. Translating it yields CASISLTDTQYF.

This clone was counted a few times. The chain couples TRBV13 to TRBJ2-3; 12 bases fit TRBD2. The junction had 7 bases not matched to a gene; V was cut back by 4 bases and J by 2 bases. Germline assignment: CDR1 PRHDT and CDR2 FYEKMQ (reference sequence). The CDR3 runs 17 residues. The CDR3 sequence is CASSSYLAGGPTDTQYF. CDR3 sequence (DNA): TGTGCCAGCAGCTCCTACCTAGCGGGGGGGCCCACAGATACGCAGTATTTT.

The CDR3 is CAWSRQGLNQPQHF. CDR3 DNA: TGTGCCTGGAGCAGACAGGGGTTAAATCAGCCCCAGCATTTT. The chain uses TRBV30 and TRBJ1-5, with 8 nucleotides matching TRBD1. This CDR3 has 14 residues. CDR1 is GTSNPN and CDR2 is SVGIG in the germline V gene (reference sequence). V shed 3 bases, J shed 4 bases, and the junction held 5 bases outside the gene matches.

The CDR3: CAISYGTPQETQYF. DNA of the CDR3: TGTGCCATCAGTTACGGGACCCCTCAAGAGACCCAGTACTTC. The J gene is TRBJ2-5, the V gene TRBV10-3; D possibly matches TRBD1 or TRBD2 (5 bases each). Germline V lookup: CDR1 ENHRY, CDR2 SYGVKD. The V and J ends lost 5 bases and 2 bases respectively, with 12 bases between them. The CDR3 is made up of 14 amino acids.

As to this clone: Distinct nucleotide sequences in the sample also encode this CDR3. J is TRBJ1-5 and V is TRBV5-1, with D uncertain. CDR3 length equals 13 residues. Germline CDR1 SGHRS, CDR2 YFSETQ. V was trimmed by 0 bases and J by 0 bases, leaving 1 base between them. The CDR3 protein is CASSLGSNQPQHF. In DNA, the CDR3 is TGCGCCAGCAGCTTGGGTAGCAATCAGCCCCAGCATTTT.

There are a few counts of this clone. Within the sample, other DNA sequences also encode this same CDR3. The V gene is TRBV6-1, the J gene TRBJ1-1; TRBD1 might be the D (5 bases). The CDR3 spans 13 residues. Deletions cut 4 bases from V and 0 bases from J, with 6 bases between. CDR1 MNHNS and CDR2 SASEGT come from the germline V gene. CDR3 sequence: CASSGRVNTEAFF. For the CDR3, the DNA is TGTGCCAGCAGTGGCAGGGTGAACACTGAAGCTTTCTTT.

This clone was found a few times. J is TRBJ2-3 and V is TRBV30; unclear D gene. Per the germline V gene, CDR1 is GTSNPN and CDR2 is SVGIG (reference sequence). The CDR3 is 15 amino acids. V shed 1 base and J shed 3 bases, with 14 bases lying between them. The DNA for the CDR3 is TGTGCCTGGAGTGGTTTAGGCCAAGGGACAGATACGCAGTATTTT. This gives the protein CAWSGLGQGTDTQYF.

This clone was detected a few times. The V gene is TRBV4-1, the J gene TRBJ2-6, with 8 bases fitting TRBD1. Germline V lookup: CDR1 MGHRA, CDR2 YSYEKL. V shed 6 bases, J shed 0 bases, and the junction held 7 bases outside the gene matches. This CDR3 is built from 17 residues. The CDR3 loop reads CASRLGQAHSGANVLTF. CDR3 nucleotides: TGCGCCAGCAGGTTGGGACAGGCACACTCTGGGGCCAACGTCCTGACTTTC.

The rearrangement uses TRBV25-1 and TRBJ2-3, with D perhaps TRBD1 (5 bases). Trimming took off 1 base at V and 1 base at J, with 12 bases between the two ends. Germline V gene sequence: CDR1 MGHDK, CDR2 SYGVNS. CDR3 length: 16 amino acids. This CDR3 is CASSESRQSGTDTQYF. CDR3 nucleotides: TGTGCCAGCAGTGAATCCCGACAGTCCGGCACAGATACGCAGTATTTT.